A selection of T cell receptor beta chains follows, all from one sample in a study of cytomegalovirus exposure and HLA in healthy donors. Only in-frame clones appear in the TCRdb table, and some are missing; sequencing was by immunoSEQ multiplex PCR. The sample contains roughly 150,000 clones, approximately 80% of which appear only once. The material sequenced was PBMCs. The receptors derive from a man aged 35 to 55 in good health and CMV-seropositive. The CDR3 runs from the conserved cysteine through the conserved F or W. The order of the fields is CDR3 length, J gene, V gene, CDR3 protein.

18,TRBJ2-1,TRBV21-1,CASSKTGLAGEGYNEQFF
15,TRBJ1-5,TRBV28,CASSLKQGVNQPQHF
16,TRBJ2-7,TRBV5-1,CASSLGGLAGVGEQYF
11,TRBJ2-2,TRBV20-1,CRAGVAGELFF
17,TRBJ1-5,TRBV19,CASSVLGQSYSNQPQHF
14,TRBJ1-2,TRBV6-1,CASSERGGGGGYTF
19,TRBJ2-7,TRBV6-4,CASSSGTSGSHVKNYEQYF
13,TRBJ2-3,TRBV7-2,CASSFSQGDTQYF
13,TRBJ1-1,TRBV6-1,CASSDRGLKEAFF
13,TRBJ2-5,TRBV6-1,CASSGQGTDLQYF
16,TRBJ2-1,TRBV11-1,CASSLRSGRGNNEQFF
16,TRBJ2-5,TRBV7-6,CASSFERTTAGETQYF
13,TRBJ1-1,TRBV18,CASSPQGKTEAFF
16,TRBJ2-2,TRBV5-6,CASSPRSGTATGELFF
16,TRBJ2-1,TRBV27,CASSYSGRGGRNEQFF
16,TRBJ2-7,TRBV5-1,CASSLSPGTGFDEQYF
16,TRBJ2-6,TRBV9,CASSVAEGALANVLTF
15,TRBJ2-2,TRBV15,CATSPELDRTGELFF
18,TRBJ1-1,TRBV30,CAWLVLRTGRVWNTEAFF
13,TRBJ2-5,TRBV14,CASRSTGKETQYF
15,TRBJ1-4,TRBV10-2,CASSPSGTGDEKLFF
15,TRBJ2-2,TRBV5-4,CASGRVAEGTGELFF
13,TRBJ2-7,TRBV28,CASRWGGNYEQYF
14,TRBJ2-3,TRBV6-6,CASSSDFSLDTQYF
14,TRBJ2-7,TRBV13,CASRRLAGSDGQYF
16,TRBJ2-1,TRBV11-3,CASSSRTSGPYNEQFF
14,TRBJ1-3,TRBV5-4,CASSPNPHGNTIYF
19,TRBJ2-6,TRBV19,CAGSTPYYSTTSGANVLTF
11,TRBJ1-1,TRBV27,CASGRGTEAFF
16,TRBJ2-5,TRBV5-1,CASSLGLLLNQETQYF
16,TRBJ1-2,TRBV2,CASSETGGDFSGGYTF